These T cell receptor beta chains were read from a single sample in a study of blood T cell repertoires in COVID-19. The table came from immunoSEQ multiplex PCR; TCRdb's copy has only in-frame clones and leaves some out. The table lists around 120,000 clones, 90% of them singletons. Sequencing used peripheral blood. The receptors derive from a woman aged 55-70 years with COVID-19, enrolled during active disease. Both conserved end residues are part of each CDR3. Fields, in order: clone size, D gene, V gene, J gene, CDR3 protein, CDR3 DNA. A D gene is named only where the DNA matches it firmly. Size tells how often a clone was seen (once, few, many) or the class of an expanded clone, and some rows leave it out.

.,.,TRBV21-1,TRBJ1-1,CASSNLGGRKGETEAFF,TGTGCCAGCAGCAATCTAGGGGGTAGAAAGGGTGAGACTGAAGCTTTCTTT
.,.,TRBV7-9,TRBJ1-5,CASSADEGVSSNQPQHF,TGTGCCAGCAGCGCCGACGAGGGGGTGTCTAGCAATCAGCCCCAGCATTTT
.,.,TRBV27,TRBJ2-1,CASSPSVDNEQFF,TGTGCCAGCAGTCCCTCAGTCGACAATGAGCAGTTCTTC
.,TRBD2,TRBV5-6,TRBJ2-1,CASSKGLGIYNEQFF,TGTGCCAGCAGCAAGGGACTAGGTATATACAATGAGCAGTTCTTC
.,.,TRBV25-1,TRBJ1-2,CASSEYGGGYGYTF,TGTGCCAGCAGTGAATATGGGGGCGGCTATGGCTACACCTTC
once,TRBD1,TRBV5-1,TRBJ1-5,CASSYGQGDQPQHF,TGCGCCAGCAGCTATGGACAGGGGGATCAGCCCCAGCATTTT
.,TRBD2,TRBV29-1,TRBJ2-7,CSTSGEGYEQYF,TGCAGCACATCCGGGGAGGGTTACGAGCAGTACTTC
.,.,TRBV27,TRBJ1-2,CASSLSLSGVRDYGYTF,TGTGCCAGCAGTTTATCATTGTCGGGGGTCAGGGACTATGGCTACACCTTC
.,TRBD1,TRBV2,TRBJ1-2,CASSPQGDAYGYTF,TGTGCCAGCAGTCCACAGGGGGATGCCTATGGCTACACCTTC
.,.,TRBV5-1,TRBJ2-5,CASTSDRVGETQYF,TGCGCCAGCACCTCTGACCGGGTAGGAGAGACCCAGTACTTC
.,TRBD1,TRBV19,TRBJ2-6,CASSMGTGIANVLTF,TGTGCCAGTAGTATGGGGACAGGGATAGCCAACGTCCTGACTTTC
.,.,TRBV7-3,TRBJ1-1,CASKEGLNTEAFF,TGTGCCAGCAAAGAGGGCTTGAACACTGAAGCTTTCTTT
.,.,TRBV3-1/TRBV3-2,TRBJ1-5,CASSQARGDQPQHF,TGTGCCAGCAGCCAAGCCAGGGGCGATCAGCCCCAGCATTTT
.,.,TRBV6-6,TRBJ1-5,CASSARPSQGQPQHF,TGTGCCAGCAGCGCACGCCCATCACAGGGACAGCCCCAGCATTTT
.,TRBD2,TRBV27,TRBJ2-3,CASSFSGGTDTQYF,TGTGCCAGCAGTTTTAGCGGGGGCACAGATACGCAGTATTTT
.,.,TRBV5-1,TRBJ1-4,CASSPEGLSNEKLFF,TGCGCCAGCAGCCCCGAGGGTTTATCTAATGAAAAACTGTTTTTT
.,.,TRBV20-1,TRBJ1-2,CSASRTVGRYTF,TGCAGTGCTAGTCGGACAGTCGGGCGCTACACCTTC
.,.,TRBV30,TRBJ1-2,CAWSVGSRRAYGYTF,TGTGCCTGGAGTGTAGGTTCCCGGCGGGCCTATGGCTACACCTTC
.,.,TRBV9,TRBJ1-3,CASSVSEVVGNTIYF,TGTGCCAGCAGCGTCTCTGAGGTAGTGGGAAACACCATATATTTT
.,.,TRBV12-5,TRBJ1-5,CASGPGSLLQPQHF,TGTGCTAGTGGCCCAGGGTCTTTGCTTCAGCCCCAGCATTTT
once,TRBD2,TRBV7-9,TRBJ2-1,CASIVPSGGVHERYNEQFF,TGTGCCAGCATTGTCCCTAGCGGGGGCGTACACGAACGCTACAATGAGCAGTTCTTC
.,.,TRBV7-2,TRBJ2-5,CASSRMGLAETQYF,TGTGCCAGCAGCCGGATGGGACTGGCAGAGACCCAGTACTTC
.,TRBD1,TRBV5-1,TRBJ2-1,CASSLRPGTGALPHDEQFF,TGCGCCAGCAGCTTGCGACCCGGGACAGGGGCCCTTCCCCACGATGAGCAGTTCTTC
.,.,TRBV19,TRBJ1-6,CASSIQPRGGPLHF,TGTGCCAGTAGTATACAACCACGGGGGGGGCCCCTCCACTTT
few,.,TRBV7-3,TRBJ2-7,CASSFLGGYEQYF,TGTGCCAGCAGCTTTTTAGGCGGCTACGAGCAGTACTTC
.,.,TRBV12-5,TRBJ1-2,CASGWKQNYGYTF,TGTGCTAGTGGTTGGAAACAGAACTATGGCTACACCTTC
.,TRBD1,TRBV5-4,TRBJ1-4,CASKSQQGDNEKLFF,TGTGCCAGCAAAAGCCAACAGGGGGATAATGAAAAACTGTTTTTT
few,TRBD1,TRBV4-1,TRBJ1-3,CASTGTGGDGNTIYF,TGCGCCAGCACCGGGACAGGGGGTGACGGAAACACCATATATTTT
.,.,TRBV27,TRBJ1-1,CASSLTGNTEAFF,TGTGCCAGCAGTTTAACAGGGAACACTGAAGCTTTCTTT
.,.,TRBV12-3/TRBV12-4,TRBJ2-1,CASSFFGNEQFF,TGTGCCAGCAGTTTTTTCGGCAATGAGCAGTTCTTC
.,.,TRBV7-9,TRBJ1-2,CASSLGGLVYGYTF,TGTGCCAGCAGCTTGGGGGGTCTGGTCTATGGCTACACCTTC
once,TRBD1,TRBV11-3,TRBJ2-1,CASGRTGAYNEQFF,TGTGCCAGCGGACGGACAGGGGCGTACAATGAGCAGTTCTTC
.,.,TRBV18,TRBJ2-3,CASSQQASTDTQYF,TGTGCCAGCTCACAGCAGGCTAGCACAGATACGCAGTATTTT
.,.,TRBV9,TRBJ1-1,CASSVAVNTEAFF,TGTGCCAGCAGCGTAGCCGTGAACACTGAAGCTTTCTTT
.,TRBD1,TRBV19,TRBJ1-1,CASSTRGSWTEAFF,TGTGCCAGTTCCACCAGGGGGTCATGGACTGAAGCTTTCTTT
.,TRBD2,TRBV6-2/TRBV6-3,TRBJ2-3,CASSYGGLATDTQYF,TGTGCCAGCAGTTACGGGGGACTAGCCACAGATACGCAGTATTTT
.,.,TRBV5-6,TRBJ1-1,CASSLDGGTEAFF,TGTGCCAGCAGCTTGGACGGGGGCACTGAAGCTTTCTTT
.,TRBD1,TRBV6-2/TRBV6-3,TRBJ1-2,CASSPTGTGLPYGYTF,TGTGCCAGCAGCCCAACCGGGACAGGGTTGCCCTATGGCTACACCTTC
.,TRBD1,TRBV6-5,TRBJ1-2,CASSRQGRGYTF,TGTGCCAGCAGTCGACAGGGTCGTGGCTACACCTTC
once,TRBD2,TRBV6-2/TRBV6-3,TRBJ2-3,CASSSAGTSYRDTQYF,TGTGCCAGCAGTTCCGCCGGGACTAGCTATCGGGATACGCAGTATTTT
.,TRBD1,TRBV7-8,TRBJ1-5,CASSRGTAYQPQHF,TGTGCCAGCAGCCGAGGGACAGCATATCAGCCCCAGCATTTT
.,.,TRBV7-8,TRBJ1-5,CASSPQGLSNQPQHF,TGTGCCAGCAGCCCTCAGGGTTTAAGCAATCAGCCCCAGCATTTT
.,.,TRBV11-2,TRBJ2-7,CASSLDLRATSSYEQYF,TGTGCCAGCAGCTTAGATCTGCGGGCTACGAGCTCCTACGAGCAGTACTTC
.,TRBD2,TRBV4-1,TRBJ2-6,CASRGTSGGSGANVLTF,TGCGCCAGCCGAGGGACTAGCGGGGGGTCTGGGGCCAACGTCCTGACTTTC
.,TRBD1,TRBV30,TRBJ1-2,CAWIIQGAGGYTF,TGTGCCTGGATCATACAGGGGGCAGGAGGCTACACCTTC
.,TRBD1,TRBV9,TRBJ2-7,CASSSRDREGREQYF,TGTGCCAGCAGCTCCCGGGACAGGGAAGGAAGGGAGCAGTACTTC
.,.,TRBV5-1,TRBJ1-2,CASRGANYGYTF,TGCGCCAGCCGGGGGGCTAACTATGGCTACACCTTC
.,TRBD1,TRBV4-1,TRBJ1-4,CASSARTGAGEKLFF,TGCGCCAGCAGCGCTCGGACAGGGGCTGGGGAAAAACTGTTTTTT
.,.,TRBV10-3,TRBJ2-7,CAISESVNESEQYF,TGTGCCATCAGTGAGTCCGTGAACGAGTCCGAGCAGTACTTC
.,TRBD2,TRBV5-1,TRBJ2-1,CASSESGGAWDEQFF,TGCGCCAGCAGCGAAAGCGGGGGGGCCTGGGATGAGCAGTTCTTC
.,.,TRBV12-3/TRBV12-4,TRBJ2-2,CASSFGTGELFF,TGTGCCAGCAGTTTCGGGACCGGGGAGCTGTTTTTT